This T cell receptor beta chain was sequenced for a study of blood T cells in healthy people across ages. A second roughly 6 to 11 cycle PCR used barcoded and J-beta primers. TCRdb recomputed calls from the 5' RACE reads with MiXCR, one row per CDR3 protein. The table shows approximately 580,000 distinct CDR3 sequences, with about 24% occurring only once. The V segment lost 6 bases and the J segment 0 bases; nucleotides outside the gene matches: 7. The CDR3 length is 15 residues. As concerns this clonotype: Its antigen is unknown.

The study's findings and limits: Roughly linear age-related decline in beta diversity appeared, significant by age approximately 40.

The same specimen was also included in a second study, on T cells of mothers and their children. From that study: The donors comprised six children and their three healthy Caucasian mothers. Related and unrelated pairs show similar shaping of TCR recombination output by thymic selection.

Sequenced material: blood. This clonotype was sampled from a boy younger than 18 in good health. The V gene is TRBV12-3 or TRBV12-4, the J gene TRBJ1-2; TRBD1 matches 7 bases. CDR3 in amino acids: CASRGQTRANYGYTF. As DNA, the CDR3 is TGTGCCAGCAGGGGACAGACCCGGGCTAACTATGGCTACACCTTC.